The 18 T cell receptor beta chains given below trace back to one sample, sequenced in a study of glioma-infiltrating T cells after dendritic cell vaccination. Assay used: immunoSEQ multiplex PCR; TCRdb lists only in-frame clones, some missing. The sample lists about 64,000 clones; approximately 78% were seen once. The sample was blood, taken before dendritic cell vaccination. Source of these receptors: a human donor with glioblastoma.

The V call is TRBV29-1, the J call TRBJ2-2, with 8 bases fitting TRBD1. Germline CDR1 SQVTM, CDR2 ANQGSEA. This CDR3 has 15 residues. Trimming at V came to 0 bases and at J to 5 bases, leaving 5 bases not matched to a gene. Written as DNA, the CDR3 is TGCAGCGTTGAAGATAAGGACAGGGAAACCGGGGAGCTGTTTTTT. It specifies CSVEDKDRETGELFF.

This clone showed up just once. The rearrangement joins TRBV19 to TRBJ1-2; no clear D gene. Germline CDR1 LNHDA, CDR2 SQIVND (reference sequence). This CDR3 spans 12 amino acids. Trimming left V 5 bases short and J 4 bases short, with 8 bases between. CDR3 nucleotides: TGTGCCAGTAGTTTGACACTCTATGGCTACACCTTC. Its protein product is CASSLTLYGYTF.

The chain employs TRBV5-1 and TRBJ2-3; D remains unclear. Trimming cost V 4 bases and J 1 base, with 4 bases left between them. This CDR3 has 12 residues. CDR1 is SGHRS, CDR2 YFSETQ, per germline. The CDR3 protein is CASSGGTDTQYF. The CDR3 nucleotides are TGCGCCAGCAGCGGAGGCACAGATACGCAGTATTTT. Variable domain in full (rest from reference TRBV5-1 and TRBJ2-3): KAGVTQTPRYLIKTRGQQVTLSCSPISGHRSVSWYQQTPGQGLQFLFEYFSETQRNKGNFPGRFSGRQFSNSRSEMNVSTLELGDSALYLCASSGGTDTQYFGPGTRLTVL.

The genes are TRBV6-1 and TRBJ2-2, with D perhaps matching TRBD1 (5 bases). In germline, CDR1 is MNHNS, CDR2 SASEGT. The ends were cut back, 3 bases at V and 6 bases at J, with 8 bases in the middle. The CDR3 contains 13 residues. The CDR3 sequence is CASSESRAGELFF. Written as DNA, the CDR3 is TGTGCCAGCAGTGAGTCCAGGGCCGGGGAGCTGTTTTTT.

The chain joins TRBV7-9 to TRBJ1-2; TRBD1 agrees at 8 bases. Germline values: CDR1 SEHNR, CDR2 FQNEAQ (reference sequence). The CDR3 spans 15 residues. Losses at the gene ends were 5 bases for V and 4 bases for J; bases not matched to a gene: 9. Here the CDR3 DNA reads TGTGCCAGCAGCCAATCCGCAGGGGGCCTCTATGGCTACACCTTC. This sequence encodes CASSQSAGGLYGYTF.

This sequence joins TRBV5-1 and TRBJ1-1, with unresolved D. V was clipped by 0 bases and J by 12 bases, with 9 bases between them. Per the germline V gene, CDR1 is SGHRS and CDR2 is YFSETQ. This CDR3 is built from 11 residues. CDR3 sequence (DNA): TGCGCCAGCAGCTTGGAATCCGGGACTTTCTTT. This sequence encodes CASSLESGTFF.

This sequence joins TRBV6-1 and TRBJ2-5; weak D call: TRBD2 (5 bases). This CDR3 region has 13 residues. CDR1 and CDR2 from the germline V gene are MNHNS and SASEGT. The ends were cut back, 3 bases at V and 11 bases at J, with 16 bases in the middle. CDR3 nucleotide sequence: TGTGCCAGCAGTGAGGTGGCCGGGGTTGAGCAGTACTTC. The encoded protein is CASSEVAGVEQYF.

The chain has TRBV19 and TRBJ1-5; a possible D gene is TRBD1 (5 bases). Trimming took off 5 bases at V and 5 bases at J, with 10 bases between the two ends. The CDR3 is made up of 13 amino acids. Germline lookup yields CDR1 LNHDA and CDR2 SQIVND (reference sequence). The CDR3 protein is CASSGYRYQPQHF. In nucleotides, the CDR3 is TGTGCCAGTAGTGGATACAGGTATCAGCCCCAGCATTTT.

V gene TRBV19 combines with J gene TRBJ2-3; maybe TRBD2 (6 bases). CDR1 and CDR2 from the germline V gene are LNHDA and SQIVND (reference sequence). V lost 0 bases and J lost 9, with 13 bases in between. The CDR3 length is 14 residues. CDR3 in DNA: TGTGCCAGTAGTATAGACGGAACCCGGGGGACGCAGTATTTT. Amino acid sequence: CASSIDGTRGTQYF.

In this sample, this clone turned up once. The chain combines TRBV27 with TRBJ2-2; D may be TRBD2 (6 bases). Trimming removed 8 bases at V and 7 bases at J, with 17 bases between. CDR1 and CDR2 from the germline V gene are MNHEY and SMNVEV (reference sequence). The length of the CDR3 is 14 residues. CDR3 loop: CASSLFWGDGELFF. For the CDR3, the DNA is TGTGCCAGCTCCCTCTTCTGGGGGGACGGGGAGCTGTTTTTT.

The V call is TRBV7-8, the J call TRBJ1-1; D is perhaps TRBD1 (5 bases). V was clipped by 5 bases and J by 10 bases, with 14 bases between them. This CDR3 spans 12 amino acids. In germline, CDR1 is SGHVS, CDR2 FQNEAQ. CDR3 sequence: CASSQGLAGAFF. The CDR3 nucleotides are TGTGCCAGCAGCCAGGGCCTGGCAGGAGCTTTCTTT.

This chain uses TRBV19 with TRBJ1-5; TRBD1 matches at 8 bases. Germline V lookup: CDR1 LNHDA, CDR2 SQIVND (reference sequence). Trimming took 9 bases from V and 7 from J; bases not matched to a gene: 11. The CDR3 covers 14 residues. The CDR3 coding sequence is TGTGCCAGCAAATTGGACAGGGCAGGCCAGCCCCAGCATTTT. It translates to CASKLDRAGQPQHF.

V and J are TRBV5-1 and TRBJ1-2, with 9 bases lining up with TRBD1. Germline V gene lookup returns CDR1 SGHRS and CDR2 YFSETQ. This CDR3 contains 12 residues. Losses at the gene ends were 3 bases for V and 9 bases for J; bases not matched to a gene: 3. The CDR3: CASSWDRDRYTF. In DNA form, the CDR3 reads TGCGCCAGCAGCTGGGACAGGGATCGCTACACCTTC.

The chain carries TRBV5-1 and TRBJ2-3, with D unresolved. CDR1 and CDR2 (germline): SGHRS, YFSETQ. The CDR3 covers 14 residues. V was cut by 0 bases and J by 2 bases, with 7 bases left in between. CDR3 DNA: TGCGCCAGCAGCTTGGGTCACAACACAGATACGCAGTATTTT. It is translated as CASSLGHNTDTQYF.

The rearrangement uses TRBV5-1 and TRBJ2-6; TRBD1 aligns across 10 bases. This CDR3 contains 21 residues. Per germline, CDR1 SGHRS and CDR2 YFSETQ. With V trimmed by 5 bases and J by 2 bases, 19 bases remained unmatched. The CDR3 DNA reads TGCGCCAGCAGTTCGCCTAGAACTCCGGGACAGGGGCACCCTGGGGCCAACGTCCTGACTTTC. Amino acids: CASSSPRTPGQGHPGANVLTF.

The chain recombines TRBV30 with TRBJ2-5, with D perhaps TRBD1 (5 bases). The V gene's germline CDR1 is GTSNPN and CDR2 SVGIG (reference sequence). This CDR3 has 13 residues. V was shortened by 0 bases and J by 5 bases, with 10 bases between the two germline ends. CDR3 in DNA: TGTGCCTGGAGTGTAAGACAGAGGGAGACCCAGTACTTC. It codes for CAWSVRQRETQYF.

The chain is built from TRBV25-1 and TRBJ1-2, with D unresolved. Germline CDR1 MGHDK, CDR2 SYGVNS. This CDR3 has 13 amino acids. Trimming removed 3 bases at V and 4 bases at J, with 9 bases between. CDR3 loop: CASSDGLIYGYTF. CDR3 DNA: TGTGCCAGCAGTGACGGACTGATCTATGGCTACACCTTC.

A single count supports this clone. This chain joins TRBV12-5 and TRBJ2-7; 11 nucleotides match TRBD2. CDR1 and CDR2 (germline): LGHNT, FRNRAP. There are 14 residues in the CDR3. Trimming took 3 bases from V and 3 from J; bases not matched to a gene: 1. The CDR3 region is CASGLTSGGYEQYF. The CDR3 DNA is TGTGCTAGTGGTTTAACTAGCGGGGGCTACGAGCAGTACTTC.